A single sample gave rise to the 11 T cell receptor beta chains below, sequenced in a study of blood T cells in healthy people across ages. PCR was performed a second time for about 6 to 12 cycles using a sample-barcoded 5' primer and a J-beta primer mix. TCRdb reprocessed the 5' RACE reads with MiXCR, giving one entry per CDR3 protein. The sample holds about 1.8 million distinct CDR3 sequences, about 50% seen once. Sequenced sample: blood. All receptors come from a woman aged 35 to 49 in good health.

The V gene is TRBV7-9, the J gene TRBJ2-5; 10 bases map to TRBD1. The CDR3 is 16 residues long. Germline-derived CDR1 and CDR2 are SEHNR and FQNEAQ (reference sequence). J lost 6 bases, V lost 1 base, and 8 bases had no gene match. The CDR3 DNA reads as TGTGCCAGCAGCTTAGATGGGACAGGGGTTGAAAAGACCCAGTACTTC. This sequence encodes CASSLDGTGVEKTQYF.

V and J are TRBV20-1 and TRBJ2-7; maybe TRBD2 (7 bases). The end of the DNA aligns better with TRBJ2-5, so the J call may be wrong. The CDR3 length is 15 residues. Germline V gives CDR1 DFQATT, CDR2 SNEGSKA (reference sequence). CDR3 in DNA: TGCAGTGCTCCGACTAGGGGGGGGCTAGGAGAGACCCAGTACTTC. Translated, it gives CSAPTRGGLGETQYF.

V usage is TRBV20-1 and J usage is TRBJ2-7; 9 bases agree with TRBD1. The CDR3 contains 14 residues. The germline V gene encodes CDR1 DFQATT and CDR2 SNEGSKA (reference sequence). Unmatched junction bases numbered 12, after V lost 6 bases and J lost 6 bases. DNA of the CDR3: TGCAGTGCCAAGAGTGGGACAGGGATTTTCGAGCAGTACTTC. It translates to CSAKSGTGIFEQYF.

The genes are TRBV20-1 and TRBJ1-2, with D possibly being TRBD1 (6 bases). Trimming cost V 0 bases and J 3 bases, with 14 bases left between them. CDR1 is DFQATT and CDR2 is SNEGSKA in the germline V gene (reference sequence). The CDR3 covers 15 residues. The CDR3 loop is CSARDVSRGHYGYTF. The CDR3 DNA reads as TGCAGTGCTAGAGATGTGTCCAGGGGACACTATGGCTACACCTTC.

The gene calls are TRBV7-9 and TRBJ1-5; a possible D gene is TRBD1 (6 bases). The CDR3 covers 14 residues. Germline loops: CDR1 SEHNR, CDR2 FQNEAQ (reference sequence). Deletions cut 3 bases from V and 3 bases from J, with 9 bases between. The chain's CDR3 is CASSFAGDNQPQHF. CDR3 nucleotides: TGTGCCAGCAGCTTCGCAGGGGACAATCAGCCCCAGCATTTT.

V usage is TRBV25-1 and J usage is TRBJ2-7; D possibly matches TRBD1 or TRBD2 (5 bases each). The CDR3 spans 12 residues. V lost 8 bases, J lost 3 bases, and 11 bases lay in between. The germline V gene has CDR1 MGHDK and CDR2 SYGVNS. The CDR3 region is CASWDGFYEQYF. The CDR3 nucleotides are TGTGCCAGCTGGGACGGATTCTACGAGCAGTACTTC.

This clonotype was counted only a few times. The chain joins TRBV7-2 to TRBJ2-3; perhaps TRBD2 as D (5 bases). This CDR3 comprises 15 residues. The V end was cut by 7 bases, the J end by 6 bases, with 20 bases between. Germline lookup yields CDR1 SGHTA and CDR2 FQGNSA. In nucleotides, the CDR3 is TGTGCCAGCACCCTGGTAGCGTCTGATGGGGATACGCAGTATTTT. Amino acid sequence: CASTLVASDGDTQYF.

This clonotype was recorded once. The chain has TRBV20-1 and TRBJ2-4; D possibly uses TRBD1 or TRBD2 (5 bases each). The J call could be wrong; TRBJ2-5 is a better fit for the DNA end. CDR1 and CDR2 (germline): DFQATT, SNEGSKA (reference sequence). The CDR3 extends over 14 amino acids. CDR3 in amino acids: CSSSRGVTEETQYF. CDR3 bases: TGCAGTTCCTCACGAGGGGTGACAGAAGAGACCCAGTACTTC.

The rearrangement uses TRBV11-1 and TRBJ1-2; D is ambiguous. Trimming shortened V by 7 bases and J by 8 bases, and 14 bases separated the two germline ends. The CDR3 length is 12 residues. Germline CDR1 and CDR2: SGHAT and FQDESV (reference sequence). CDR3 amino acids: CASKAVLGGYTF. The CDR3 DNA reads TGTGCCAGCAAGGCGGTCCTCGGGGGCTACACCTTC.

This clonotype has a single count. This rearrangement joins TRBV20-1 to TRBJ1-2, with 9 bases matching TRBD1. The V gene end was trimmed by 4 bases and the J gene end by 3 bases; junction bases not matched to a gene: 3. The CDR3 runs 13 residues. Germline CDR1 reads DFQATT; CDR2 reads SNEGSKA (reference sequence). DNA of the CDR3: TGCAGTGCTAAGACAGGGGGGCACTATGGCTACACCTTC. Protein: CSAKTGGHYGYTF.

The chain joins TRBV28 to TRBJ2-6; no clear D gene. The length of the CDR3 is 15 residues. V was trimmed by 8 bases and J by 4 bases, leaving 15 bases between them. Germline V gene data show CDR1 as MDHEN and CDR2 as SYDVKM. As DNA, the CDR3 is TGTGCCAGCCGGGCAGCCCAGATAGGGGCCAACGTCCTGACTTTC. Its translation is CASRAAQIGANVLTF.